This is a list of T cell receptor beta chains from one sample in a study of blood T cells in healthy people across ages. TCRdb passed the 5' RACE reads through MiXCR, listing each CDR3 protein once. Here the sample spans about 1.6 million distinct CDR3 sequences, roughly a third being singletons. The sample was blood. The receptors originated from a woman aged 25 to 39 in good health. CDR3s include the opening cysteine and the closing phenylalanine or tryptophan. Some rows mark clone size as missing; the rest say once, few, many or name a class of expanded clone.

clone_size j_call v_call cdr3_aa
few TRBJ2-5 TRBV24-1 CATSDSGRGSFQETQYF
few TRBJ1-2 TRBV4-1 CASSRSLGGVRDYGYTF
NA TRBJ1-1 TRBV20-1 CSTREGLLYEAFF
few TRBJ2-7 TRBV20-1 CSVGRGRDEQYF
NA TRBJ2-1 TRBV6-1 CASSGGGAGGQSSYNEQFF
NA TRBJ2-1 TRBV5-6 CASSSRLAGVSYNEQFF
few TRBJ2-1 TRBV7-8 CASSQYGNEQFF
NA TRBJ2-5 TRBV5-1 CASRWGLAQETQYF
NA TRBJ2-5 TRBV7-9 CASSLVWQVQETQYF
few TRBJ2-5 TRBV20-1 CSASRGVRETQYF
many TRBJ2-1 TRBV6-6 CASSSGDEQFF
few TRBJ1-2 TRBV5-1 CASSLGTGTYYGYTF
few TRBJ2-3 TRBV27 CASSPLVGSVTDTQYF
NA TRBJ2-3 TRBV5-1 CASTGGSGIDTQYF